The 8 T cell receptor beta chains given below trace back to one sample, sequenced in a study of control samples from healthy donors and cancer patients. TCRdb keeps only in-frame clones here, not all; method: immunoSEQ multiplex PCR. The data show 40,000 to 50,000 clones, around 75% seen once. What was sequenced was formalin-fixed, paraffin-embedded tissue. The receptors were gathered from a male donor with melanoma.

The chain has TRBV14 and TRBJ2-3, with D perhaps TRBD2 (6 bases). V dropped 0 bases and J dropped 3 bases, with 10 bases sitting between them. CDR3 length: 15 residues. Germline V gives CDR1 SGHDN, CDR2 FVKESK. This chain's CDR3 is CASSQELGLTDTQYF. For the CDR3, the DNA is TGTGCCAGCAGCCAAGAATTGGGACTTACAGATACGCAGTATTTT.

This clone appeared once. This CDR3 is CASSLPDYNEQFF. In DNA, the CDR3 is TGTGCCAGCAGTTTGCCTGACTACAATGAGCAGTTCTTC. The chain is built from TRBV28 and TRBJ2-1, with D uncertain. V was clipped by 3 bases and J by 3 bases, with 6 bases between them. The CDR3 covers 13 residues. Germline V gene data show CDR1 as MDHEN and CDR2 as SYDVKM.

The rearrangement links TRBV19 to TRBJ2-4; D may be TRBD1 (5 bases). CDR1 and CDR2 (germline): LNHDA, SQIVND (reference sequence). The CDR3 totals 14 residues. The CDR3 region is CASAGMEAKNIQYF. The CDR3 DNA follows: TGTGCGTCGGCAGGGATGGAAGCCAAAAACATTCAGTACTTC. The whole variable domain, remainder taken from reference TRBV19 and TRBJ2-4, is DGGITQSPKYLFRKEGQNVTLSCEQNLNHDAMYWYRQDPGQGLRLIYYSQIVNDFQKGDIAEGYSVSREKKESFPLTVTSAQKNPTAFYLCASAGMEAKNIQYFGAGTRLSVL.

The chain couples TRBV7-2 to TRBJ2-3; no firm D call. Germline V lookup: CDR1 SGHTA, CDR2 FQGNSA. This CDR3 is built from 11 residues. V was cut by 0 bases and J by 7 bases, with 2 bases left in between. CDR3 bases: TGTGCCAGCAGCTTAGCAAATACGCAGTATTTT. It yields the protein CASSLANTQYF.

The chain recombines TRBV7-2 with TRBJ1-4; D is unclear. CDR3 size: 12 residues. Per the germline V gene, CDR1 is SGHTA and CDR2 is FQGNSA. V was trimmed by 2 bases and J by 7 bases, leaving 5 bases between them. The CDR3 region has the DNA TGTGCCAGCAGCTTAAGAGGTGAAAAACTGTTTTTT. It translates to CASSLRGEKLFF.

The chain links TRBV6-2 or TRBV6-3 to TRBJ2-3, with D perhaps assigned TRBD1 or TRBD2 (5 bases each). The CDR3 totals 15 residues. The V gene lost 6 bases and the J gene lost 0 bases, with 13 bases spanning the gap. CDR1 is MNHEY and CDR2 is SVGEGT in the germline V gene. The CDR3 DNA reads TGTGCCAGCAGCCCCACCCGGGACAGCACAGATACGCAGTATTTT. It is translated as CASSPTRDSTDTQYF.

Regarding this clone: A much larger clone is a single base away; this may be a read error. The chain joins TRBV18 to TRBJ2-1; D is ambiguous. There are 15 residues in the CDR3. Trimming removed 0 bases at V and 4 bases at J, with 10 bases between. The germline V gene encodes CDR1 KGHSH and CDR2 LQKENI. CDR3: CASSPPSEAYNEQFF. In DNA form, the CDR3 reads TGTGCCAGCTCACCACCGTCAGAGGCGTACAATGAGCAGTTCTTC.

The chain links TRBV12-3 or TRBV12-4 to TRBJ2-7, with unresolved D. This CDR3 has 12 amino acids. V lost 7 bases to trimming and J lost 2 bases, with 9 bases between them. This chain's CDR3 is CASNQIPYEQYF. CDR3 sequence (DNA): TGTGCCAGCAACCAGATTCCCTACGAGCAGTACTTC.